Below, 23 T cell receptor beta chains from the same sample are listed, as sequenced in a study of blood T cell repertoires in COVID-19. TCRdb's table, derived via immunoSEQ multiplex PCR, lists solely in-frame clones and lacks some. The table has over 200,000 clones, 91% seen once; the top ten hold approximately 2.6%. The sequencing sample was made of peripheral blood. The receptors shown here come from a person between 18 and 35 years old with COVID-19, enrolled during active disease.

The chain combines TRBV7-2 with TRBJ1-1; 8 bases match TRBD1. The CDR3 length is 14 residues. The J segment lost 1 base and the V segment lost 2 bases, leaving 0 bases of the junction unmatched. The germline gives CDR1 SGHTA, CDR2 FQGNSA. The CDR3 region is CASSLQGANTEAFF. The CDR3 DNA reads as TGTGCCAGCAGCTTACAGGGGGCGAACACTGAAGCTTTCTTT.

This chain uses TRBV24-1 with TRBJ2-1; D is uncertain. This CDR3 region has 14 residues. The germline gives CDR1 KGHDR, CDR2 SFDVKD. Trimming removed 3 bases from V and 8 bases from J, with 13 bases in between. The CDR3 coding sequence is TGTGCCACCAGTGATAACCGAGGAGTAGATGAGCAGTTCTTC. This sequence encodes CATSDNRGVDEQFF.

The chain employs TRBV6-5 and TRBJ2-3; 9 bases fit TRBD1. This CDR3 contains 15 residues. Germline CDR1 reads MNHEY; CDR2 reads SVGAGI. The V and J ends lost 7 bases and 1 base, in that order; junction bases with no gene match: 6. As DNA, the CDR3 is TGTGCCAGCACCGTAAACAGGGGGCGCACAGATACGCAGTATTTT. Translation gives CASTVNRGRTDTQYF.

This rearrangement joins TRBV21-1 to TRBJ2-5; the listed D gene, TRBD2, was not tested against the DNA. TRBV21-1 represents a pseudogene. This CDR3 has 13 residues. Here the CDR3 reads CASSTLTEETQYF. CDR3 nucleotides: TGTGCCAGCAGCACCCTCACGGAAGAGACCCAGTACTTC.

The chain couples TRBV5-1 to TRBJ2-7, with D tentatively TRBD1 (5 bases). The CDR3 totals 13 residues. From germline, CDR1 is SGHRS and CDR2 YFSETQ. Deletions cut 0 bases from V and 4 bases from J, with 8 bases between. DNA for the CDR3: TGCGCCAGCAGCTTGGAACAGGAGTACGAGCAGTACTTC. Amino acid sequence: CASSLEQEYEQYF.

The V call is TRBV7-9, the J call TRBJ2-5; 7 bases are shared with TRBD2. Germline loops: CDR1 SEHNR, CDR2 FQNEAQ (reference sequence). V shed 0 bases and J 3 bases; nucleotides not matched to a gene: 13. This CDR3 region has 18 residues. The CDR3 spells CASSLARLGRGREETQYF. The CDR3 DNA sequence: TGTGCCAGCAGCTTAGCTCGTTTGGGGAGGGGCCGAGAAGAGACCCAGTACTTC.

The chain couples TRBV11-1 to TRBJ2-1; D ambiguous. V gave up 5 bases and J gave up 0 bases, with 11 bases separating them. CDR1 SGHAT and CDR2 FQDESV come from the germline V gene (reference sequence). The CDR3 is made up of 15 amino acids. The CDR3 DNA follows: TGTGCCAGCAGCCCCACACGTTACTCCTACAATGAGCAGTTCTTC. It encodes CASSPTRYSYNEQFF.

CDR3 region: CASSLRREGSEQYF. Here the CDR3 DNA reads TGTGCCAGCAGCTTGCGGCGGGAGGGCAGCGAGCAGTACTTC. The V call is TRBV5-4, the J call TRBJ2-7; the match to TRBD2 covers 9 bases. Trimming removed 1 base from V and 6 bases from J; junction bases left unmatched: 5. Germline CDR1 and CDR2: SGHNT and YYREEE (reference sequence). The CDR3 length is 14 residues.

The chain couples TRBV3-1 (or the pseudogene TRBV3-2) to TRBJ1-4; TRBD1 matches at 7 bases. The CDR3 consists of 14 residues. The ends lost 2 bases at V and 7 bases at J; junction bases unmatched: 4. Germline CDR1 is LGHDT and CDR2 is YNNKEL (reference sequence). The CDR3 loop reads CASSQQHRGEKLFF. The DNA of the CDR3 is TGTGCCAGCAGCCAACAGCACAGGGGTGAAAAACTGTTTTTT.

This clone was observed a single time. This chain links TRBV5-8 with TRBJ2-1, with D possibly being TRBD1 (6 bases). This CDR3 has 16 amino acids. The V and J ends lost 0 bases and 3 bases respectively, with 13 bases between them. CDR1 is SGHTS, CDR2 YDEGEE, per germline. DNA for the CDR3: TGTGCCAGCAGCTTGGCCGTATCCAGGGGCTACAATGAGCAGTTCTTC. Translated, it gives CASSLAVSRGYNEQFF. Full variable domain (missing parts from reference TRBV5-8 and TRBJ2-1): EAGVTQSPTHLIKTRGQQATLRCSPISGHTSVYWYQQALGLGLQFLLWYDEGEERNRGNFPPRFSGRQFPNYSSELNVNALELEDSALYLCASSLAVSRGYNEQFFGPGTRLTVL.

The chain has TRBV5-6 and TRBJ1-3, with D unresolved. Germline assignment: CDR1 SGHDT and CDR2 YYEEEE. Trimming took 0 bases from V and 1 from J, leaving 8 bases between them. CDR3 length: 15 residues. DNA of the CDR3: TGTGCCAGCAGCTTGGATGCGAGATCTGGAAACACCATATATTTT. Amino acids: CASSLDARSGNTIYF. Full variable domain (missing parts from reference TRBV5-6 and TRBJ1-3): DAGVTQSPTHLIKTRGQQVTLRCSPKSGHDTVSWYQQALGQGPQFIFQYYEEEERQRGNFPDRFSGHQFPNYSSELNVNALLLGDSALYLCASSLDARSGNTIYFGEGSWLTVV.

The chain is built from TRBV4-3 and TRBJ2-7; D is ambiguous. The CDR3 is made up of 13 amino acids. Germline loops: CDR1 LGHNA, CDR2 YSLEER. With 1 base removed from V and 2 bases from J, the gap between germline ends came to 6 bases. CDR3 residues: CASSQAETYEQYF. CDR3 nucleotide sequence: TGCGCCAGCAGCCAAGCCGAGACCTACGAGCAGTACTTC.

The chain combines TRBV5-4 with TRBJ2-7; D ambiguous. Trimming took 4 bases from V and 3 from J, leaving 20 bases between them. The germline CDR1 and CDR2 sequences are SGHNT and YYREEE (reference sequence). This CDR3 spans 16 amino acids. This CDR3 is CASSPKPLETFYEQYF. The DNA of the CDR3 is TGTGCCAGCAGCCCCAAACCCCTTGAGACTTTCTACGAGCAGTACTTC.

CDR3 sequence: CATRAGGPGNTIYF. The CDR3 DNA sequence: TGTGCCACCAGGGCAGGAGGCCCTGGAAACACCATATATTTT. This chain uses TRBV24-1 with TRBJ1-3, with D hard to call. V was pared by 7 bases and J by 2 bases, with 11 bases between. The CDR3 spans 14 residues. Germline V gene data show CDR1 as KGHDR and CDR2 as SFDVKD.

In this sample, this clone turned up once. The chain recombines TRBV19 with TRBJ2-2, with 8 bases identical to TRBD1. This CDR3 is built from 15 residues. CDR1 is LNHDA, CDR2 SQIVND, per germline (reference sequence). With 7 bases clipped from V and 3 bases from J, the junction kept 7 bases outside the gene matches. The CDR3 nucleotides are TGTGCCAGTAAGGGCAGGGGGCTTTACACCGGGGAGCTGTTTTTT. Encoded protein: CASKGRGLYTGELFF.

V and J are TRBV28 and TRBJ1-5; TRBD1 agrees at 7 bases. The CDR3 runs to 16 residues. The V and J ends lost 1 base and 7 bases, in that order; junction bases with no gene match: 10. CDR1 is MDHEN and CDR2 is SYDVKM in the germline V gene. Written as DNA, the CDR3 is TGTGCCAGCAGTTTATCGGGCAGGGGGGATGGACAGCCCCAGCATTTT. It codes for CASSLSGRGDGQPQHF.

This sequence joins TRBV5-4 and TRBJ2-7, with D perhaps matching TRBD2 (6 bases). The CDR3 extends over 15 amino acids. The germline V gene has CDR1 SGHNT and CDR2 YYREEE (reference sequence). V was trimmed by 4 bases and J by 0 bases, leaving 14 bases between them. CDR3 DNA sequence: TGTGCCAGCAGCCCCCGGGCGGGAAGCTCCTACGAGCAGTACTTC. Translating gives CASSPRAGSSYEQYF.

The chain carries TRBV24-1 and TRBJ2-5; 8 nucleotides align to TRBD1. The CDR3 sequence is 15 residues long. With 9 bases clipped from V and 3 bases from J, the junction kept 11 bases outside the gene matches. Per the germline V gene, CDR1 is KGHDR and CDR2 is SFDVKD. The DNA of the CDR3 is TGTGCCACCGGGCTTTCAGGGGGCTTGGAAGAGACCCAGTACTTC. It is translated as CATGLSGGLEETQYF.

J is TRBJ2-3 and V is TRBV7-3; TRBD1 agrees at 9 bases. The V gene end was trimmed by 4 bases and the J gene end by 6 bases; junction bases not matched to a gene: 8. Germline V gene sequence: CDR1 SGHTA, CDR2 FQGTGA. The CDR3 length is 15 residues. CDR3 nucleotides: TGTGCCAGCAGCTCGGGACAGGGAGTGGGGGATACGCAGTATTTT. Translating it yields CASSSGQGVGDTQYF.

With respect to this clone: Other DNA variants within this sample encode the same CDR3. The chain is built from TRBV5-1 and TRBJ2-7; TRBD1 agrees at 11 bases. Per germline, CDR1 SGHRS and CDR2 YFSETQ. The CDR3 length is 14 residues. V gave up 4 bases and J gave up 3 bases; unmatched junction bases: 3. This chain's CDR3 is CASSPGTGGYEQYF. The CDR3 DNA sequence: TGCGCCAGCAGCCCTGGGACAGGGGGCTACGAGCAGTACTTC.

The CDR3 nucleotides are TGCGCCAGCAGAACTTTAGCGGGAGTAGGGGATACGCAGTATTTT. Translation: CASRTLAGVGDTQYF. This chain uses TRBV5-1 with TRBJ2-3; 9 bases match TRBD2. Germline lookup yields CDR1 SGHRS and CDR2 YFSETQ. The CDR3 covers 15 residues. V gave up 5 bases and J gave up 6 bases; unmatched junction bases: 10.

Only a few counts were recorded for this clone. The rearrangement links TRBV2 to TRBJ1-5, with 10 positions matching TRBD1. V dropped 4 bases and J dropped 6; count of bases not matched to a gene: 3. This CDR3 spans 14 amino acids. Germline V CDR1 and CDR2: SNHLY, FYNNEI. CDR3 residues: CASSAGQGIQPQHF. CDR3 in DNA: TGTGCCAGCAGTGCGGGACAGGGGATTCAGCCCCAGCATTTT.

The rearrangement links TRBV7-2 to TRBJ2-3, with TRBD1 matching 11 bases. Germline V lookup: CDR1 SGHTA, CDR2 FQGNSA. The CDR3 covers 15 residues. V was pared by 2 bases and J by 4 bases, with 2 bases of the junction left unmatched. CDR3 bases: TGTGCCAGCAGCTTATTGGGACAGGGGGCAGATACGCAGTATTTT. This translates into CASSLLGQGADTQYF.